Following are 23 T cell receptor beta chains from one sample sequenced in a study of blood T cell repertoires in COVID-19. Assay: immunoSEQ multiplex PCR; the TCRdb copy retains only in-frame clones and omits some. The profile shows some 150,000 clones, roughly nine tenths of them singletons. The sequenced sample consisted of peripheral blood. The receptors derive from a human donor in a cohort sampled during active COVID-19.

This clone showed up just once. This chain uses TRBV9 with TRBJ2-3; TRBD2 matches at 9 bases. This CDR3 comprises 14 residues. V lost 6 bases to trimming and J lost 5 bases; unmatched junction nucleotides: 7. Germline V CDR1 and CDR2: SGDLS, YYNGEE. The CDR3 is CASNPTTSGDTQYF. CDR3 in DNA: TGTGCCAGCAACCCTACGACTAGCGGAGATACGCAGTATTTT.

This clone was found a few times. The V call is TRBV7-9, the J call TRBJ1-5, with D possibly being TRBD1 (6 bases). The CDR3 consists of 14 residues. The V gene lost 5 bases and the J gene lost 6 bases, with 14 bases spanning the gap. CDR1 and CDR2 from the germline V gene are SEHNR and FQNEAQ (reference sequence). The CDR3 reads CASSPLDRTQPQHF. In DNA form, the CDR3 reads TGTGCCAGCAGCCCCTTGGACAGAACTCAGCCCCAGCATTTT. Full variable domain (outside the CDR3, taken from reference TRBV7-9 and TRBJ1-5): DTGVSQNPRHKITKRGQNVTFRCDPISEHNRLYWYRQTLGQGPEFLTYFQNEAQLEKSRLLSDRFSAERPKGSFSTLEIQRTEQGDSAMYLCASSPLDRTQPQHFGDGTRLSIL.

The chain joins TRBV3-1 (or the pseudogene TRBV3-2) to TRBJ2-5, with 16 bases matching TRBD2. V trimming: 4 bases; J trimming: 5 bases; junction bases outside the gene matches: 4. CDR1 is LGHDT and CDR2 is YNNKEL in the germline V gene (reference sequence). The length of the CDR3 is 16 residues. The CDR3 loop reads CASSLGTSGGAETQYF. The CDR3 bases are TGTGCCAGCAGCCTAGGGACTAGCGGGGGGGCGGAGACCCAGTACTTC.

The gene calls are TRBV3-1 (or the pseudogene TRBV3-2) and TRBJ1-1; the match to TRBD1 covers 9 bases. Per the germline V gene, CDR1 is LGHDT and CDR2 is YNNKEL (reference sequence). The V and J ends lost 6 bases and 10 bases, in that order; junction bases with no gene match: 6. The CDR3 totals 12 residues. DNA for the CDR3: TGTGCCAGCAGTCCTAGGACAGGGGTAGCTTTCTTT. The encoded protein is CASSPRTGVAFF.

The chain uses TRBV7-9 and TRBJ1-1; no clear D gene. V was pared by 4 bases and J by 1 base, with 13 bases between. CDR3 length: 15 residues. The V gene's germline CDR1 is SEHNR and CDR2 FQNEAQ (reference sequence). The CDR3: CASSSPVPGNTEAFF. DNA for the CDR3: TGTGCCAGCAGCTCCCCCGTCCCAGGGAACACTGAAGCTTTCTTT.

This chain uses TRBV7-3 with TRBJ2-2; 10 bases match TRBD2. Unmatched junction bases numbered 7, after V lost 7 bases and J lost 5 bases. The CDR3 extends over 15 amino acids. The V gene's germline CDR1 is SGHTA and CDR2 FQGTGA. The CDR3 loop reads CASTPAGGRTGELFF. The CDR3 DNA follows: TGTGCCAGCACCCCAGCGGGGGGGCGGACCGGGGAGCTGTTTTTT.

The chain combines TRBV7-6 with TRBJ2-2, with D possibly matching TRBD1 (5 bases). V was shortened by 3 bases and J by 7 bases, with 21 bases between the two germline ends. Germline V gene data show CDR1 as SGHVS and CDR2 as FNYEAQ. This CDR3 is 17 amino acids long. The CDR3 DNA is TGTGCCAGCAGCTTGCAGGGTTTTAGGGTGTTTGGCGGGGAGCTGTTTTTT. It specifies CASSLQGFRVFGGELFF.

This clone showed up just once. The chain links TRBV4-2 to TRBJ1-4; D is unclear. The CDR3 is made up of 15 amino acids. The germline V gene has CDR1 LGHNA and CDR2 YNFKEQ. Trimming took off 0 bases at V and 6 bases at J, with 11 bases between the two ends. DNA of the CDR3: TGTGCCAGCAGCCAAGATGGAGGAACCCATGAAAAACTGTTTTTT. Amino acids: CASSQDGGTHEKLFF.

The chain has TRBV7-9 and TRBJ2-2; TRBD2 might be the D (5 bases). The germline gives CDR1 SEHNR, CDR2 FQNEAQ (reference sequence). The V end was cut by 1 base, the J end by 4 bases, with 10 bases between. The CDR3 spans 15 residues. The CDR3 DNA sequence: TGTGCCAGCAGCTTAGGCCCCCGGGGCACCGGGGAGCTGTTTTTT. Protein: CASSLGPRGTGELFF.

The chain recombines TRBV7-9 with TRBJ1-1; 8 bases line up with TRBD1. V gave up 1 base and J gave up 12 bases; unmatched junction bases: 13. The CDR3 runs 15 residues. The germline gives CDR1 SEHNR, CDR2 FQNEAQ (reference sequence). CDR3 region: CASSLGSGGVWGTFF. CDR3 nucleotides: TGTGCCAGCAGCTTAGGTTCAGGGGGCGTGTGGGGAACTTTCTTT.

This rearrangement joins TRBV2 to TRBJ2-5, with D perhaps TRBD2 (7 bases). V dropped 8 bases and J dropped 2 bases, with 15 bases sitting between them. The CDR3 has 14 residues. The V gene's germline CDR1 is SNHLY and CDR2 FYNNEI. The CDR3: CASHLGRGQETQYF. DNA for the CDR3: TGTGCCAGCCACCTAGGGAGGGGGCAAGAGACCCAGTACTTC.

The chain couples TRBV4-1 to TRBJ1-1; the match to TRBD1 covers 9 bases. Germline V gives CDR1 MGHRA, CDR2 YSYEKL. The CDR3 is 16 amino acids. The V and J ends lost 8 bases and 0 bases, in that order; junction bases with no gene match: 10. CDR3 in DNA: TGCGCCAGCGCTAGTACACAGGGGGCCTTGAACACTGAAGCTTTCTTT. Its protein product is CASASTQGALNTEAFF.

V is TRBV7-2 and J is TRBJ1-5; D ambiguous. Trimming pared 5 bases from V and 0 bases from J, leaving 8 bases between. CDR1 and CDR2 (germline): SGHTA, FQGNSA. The CDR3 is made up of 14 amino acids. The CDR3 DNA follows: TGTGCCAGCAGCCAACAGTATAGCAATCAGCCCCAGCATTTT. Encoded protein: CASSQQYSNQPQHF.

The genes are TRBV30 and TRBJ2-7; perhaps TRBD2 as D (6 bases). Trimming left V 5 bases short and J 3 bases short, with 17 bases between. Germline V CDR1 and CDR2: GTSNPN, SVGIG (reference sequence). This CDR3 has 14 amino acids. CDR3 amino acids: CAWAIGSFDYEQYF. CDR3 in DNA: TGTGCCTGGGCGATCGGGAGCTTCGACTACGAGCAGTACTTC.

The chain carries TRBV3-1 (or the pseudogene TRBV3-2) and TRBJ1-5; D is uncertain. Germline V gives CDR1 LGHDT, CDR2 YNNKEL (reference sequence). Trimming left V 3 bases short and J 4 bases short, with 10 bases between. The CDR3 has 14 residues. CDR3 sequence: CASSQDPGNQPQHF. The CDR3 DNA reads TGTGCCAGCAGCCAGGATCCGGGGAATCAGCCCCAGCATTTT.

The chain recombines TRBV5-4 with TRBJ2-7; D is perhaps TRBD2 (6 bases). CDR3 size: 15 residues. The germline V gene has CDR1 SGHNT and CDR2 YYREEE (reference sequence). V shed 0 bases and J shed 0 bases, with 10 bases lying between them. CDR3 amino acids: CASSLAGVNSYEQYF. The CDR3, as DNA: TGTGCCAGCAGCTTGGCGGGGGTTAACTCCTACGAGCAGTACTTC.

In its sample, this clone was seen once. The J gene is TRBJ1-6, the V gene TRBV21-1; the D segment call TRBD1 is taken from the table without a DNA check. TRBV21-1 corresponds to a pseudogene. The CDR3 runs to 17 residues. The chain's CDR3 is CASSKAGLGQYNSPLHF. Here the CDR3 DNA reads TGTGCCAGCAGCAAAGCGGGTTTGGGACAGTATAATTCACCCCTCCACTTT.

This chain uses TRBV30 with TRBJ1-6; maybe TRBD1 (6 bases). Trimming shortened V by 8 bases and J by 3 bases, and 11 bases separated the two germline ends. Germline lookup yields CDR1 GTSNPN and CDR2 SVGIG (reference sequence). The CDR3 totals 13 residues. Here the CDR3 reads CAGYRDYNSPLHF. In DNA, the CDR3 is TGTGCCGGCTACAGGGACTATAATTCACCCCTCCACTTT. Using reference TRBV30 and TRBJ1-6 for the parts outside the CDR3, the full variable domain is SQTIHQWPATLVQPVGSPLSLECTVEGTSNPNLYWYRQAAGRGLQLLFYSVGIGQISSEVPQNLSASRPQDRQFILSSKKLLLSDSGFYLCAGYRDYNSPLHFGNGTRLTVT.

The genes are TRBV14 and TRBJ2-5; possible D gene TRBD1, 5 bases. Trimming took 1 base from V and 5 from J, leaving 8 bases between them. The CDR3 sequence is 13 residues long. From germline, CDR1 is SGHDN and CDR2 FVKESK. CDR3 sequence (DNA): TGTGCCAGCAGCCAAGGACAGTTGGAGACCCAGTACTTC. Its translation: CASSQGQLETQYF.

The chain has TRBV6-2 or TRBV6-3 and TRBJ1-5, with TRBD1 matching over 7 bases. The CDR3 has 20 amino acids. The germline V gene encodes CDR1 MNHEY and CDR2 SVGEGT. V lost 4 bases to trimming and J lost 2 bases; unmatched junction nucleotides: 20. The CDR3 DNA follows: TGTGCCAGCAGTTTCCCCGAACAGGGGAGGCTACTGGATGGCAATCAGCCCCAGCATTTT. Residues: CASSFPEQGRLLDGNQPQHF.

The rearrangement joins TRBV7-6 to TRBJ1-6; D gene unclear. Trimming stripped 5 bases from V and 9 bases from J, with 17 bases between. This CDR3 is built from 15 residues. CDR1 is SGHVS and CDR2 is FNYEAQ in the germline V gene. The CDR3: CASSPLRSDASPLHF. The CDR3 bases are TGTGCCAGCAGCCCATTGCGGAGCGACGCTTCACCCCTCCACTTT. The whole variable domain, filled in from reference TRBV7-6 and TRBJ1-6, reads GAGVSQSPRYKVTKRGQDVALRCDPISGHVSLYWYRQALGQGPEFLTYFNYEAQQDKSGLPNDRFSAERPEGSISTLTIQRTEQRDSAMYRCASSPLRSDASPLHFGNGTRLTVT.

This chain joins TRBV11-2 and TRBJ2-1; tentatively, D is TRBD2 (6 bases). The CDR3 is made up of 15 amino acids. CDR1 and CDR2 (germline): SGHAT, FQNNGV. The V and J ends lost 1 base and 10 bases respectively, with 17 bases between them. CDR3 sequence (DNA): TGTGCCAGCAGCTTAGGCACTAGCTGGAGGGGAGAGCAGTTCTTC. Translation gives CASSLGTSWRGEQFF.

In DNA form, the CDR3 reads TGTGCCAGCAGCGAATTGACAGGGCGGACAGGCTACACCTTC. Its protein is CASSELTGRTGYTF. The genes are TRBV7-2 and TRBJ1-2; 7 bases fit TRBD1. The CDR3 extends over 14 amino acids. The J segment lost 8 bases and the V segment lost 5 bases, leaving 11 bases of the junction unmatched. Germline CDR1 and CDR2: SGHTA and FQGNSA.